The 2 T cell receptor beta chains below all came from one sample that was sequenced in a study of regulatory T cells in long-lasting Graves disease. The time point: newly diagnosed GD, antithyroid drugs for less than 3 months. The TCR library was made from RNA that had been extracted from PBMCs in TRIzol. CDR3 regions were amplified by Arm-PCR using iRepertoire HTBI primers to build TCR beta libraries. TCRdb ran MiXCR on the multiplex PCR reads and lists one entry per CDR3 protein. The sample holds around 500,000 distinct CDR3 sequences, about 12% seen once. These data were also filed under a second study, of T cells in Graves' hyperthyroidism and ophthalmopathy.

The material was peripheral blood mononuclear cells (PBMCs), obtained at new diagnosis, from a patient treated with antithyroid drugs. These receptors originate from a woman aged 25-40 years with Graves disease.

This clonotype was detected only a few times. The chain combines TRBV19 with TRBJ2-7, with D uncertain. The length of the CDR3 is 12 residues. Trimming cost V 4 bases and J 6 bases, with 10 bases left between them. Looked up from germline, CDR1 is LNHDA and CDR2 is SQIVND (reference sequence). CDR3 nucleotides: TGTGCCAGTAGTACCGCCCGGTCCGAGCAGTACTTC. Protein sequence: CASSTARSEQYF.

This clonotype was observed many times. The rearrangement joins TRBV27 to TRBJ1-4; D is ambiguous. Germline lookup yields CDR1 MNHEY and CDR2 SMNVEV (reference sequence). The germline V and J ends were trimmed by 4 bases and 2 bases, with 11 bases remaining between them. The CDR3 spans 15 residues. CDR3 coding DNA: TGTGCCAGCAGTTCGATAATTGGGACTAATGAAAAACTGTTTTTT. Translated: CASSSIIGTNEKLFF.